This paragraph covers one T cell receptor (beta chain) sequence. What it recognizes is unknown. These data belong to a study of T-cell reconstitution after alpha-beta-depleted transplantation in children. Points from the study as a whole: It was reported that alpha-beta T cells came from several hundred expanded graft clones (about two months after transplant).

It was with unique molecular identifiers that the TCRbeta library was prepared. MiXCR, run by TCRdb on the PCR reads, gives a single entry per CDR3 protein. The sample includes around 440,000 distinct CDR3 sequences, 10% to 13% of them seen just once. CDR1 SNHLY and CDR2 FYNNEI come from the germline V gene. V gave up 4 bases and J gave up 1 base; unmatched junction bases: 5. There are 17 residues in the CDR3. The chain is built from TRBV2 and TRBJ2-3, with 13 bases lining up with TRBD2. This TCR was recovered from a child under 10 years old with inherited bone marrow failure, due to receive a stem cell transplant. The starting material was PBMCs, obtained before TCRalphabeta/CD19-depleted stem cell transplant. The CDR3 region has the DNA TGTGCCAGCAGTGGGGGGGGACTAGCGGGGCGCACAGATACGCAGTATTTT. It is translated as CASSGGGLAGRTDTQYF.